The present entry profiles one T cell receptor beta chain with its context. This entry comes from a study of blood T cell repertoires in COVID-19. Assay used: immunoSEQ multiplex PCR; TCRdb lists only in-frame clones, some missing. The sample has roughly 280,000 clones, about 88% seen once. V was pared by 1 base and J by 5 bases, with 7 bases between. Looked up from germline, CDR1 is KGHDR and CDR2 is SFDVKD. The CDR3 length is 14 residues. The sample comprised peripheral blood. This chain uses TRBV24-1 with TRBJ2-2; tentative D call: TRBD1 (5 bases). The origin of this receptor is a woman aged 25 to 39 with COVID-19, enrolled during active disease. The CDR3 DNA follows: TGTGCCACCAGTGATTTACAGGAGACCGGGGAGCTGTTTTTT. It translates to CATSDLQETGELFF.